This TCR beta chain was sequenced for a study of post-analysis software for immune sequencing data (dated by TCRdb to the mid-2010s). Regarding the study in general: Disease courses on record covered relapsing-remitting, secondary progressive and progressive-relapsing multiple sclerosis, though some patients had no subtype annotation. The multiple sclerosis patient repertoires were compared with about a dozen previously published healthy control repertoires from donors aged about 6 to 26 years. A subset of samples was prepared in parallel using single-end sample barcoding, then pooled and co-amplified after Illumina adapter ligation. The paper as a whole reports these results and caveats: Multiple sclerosis patients had significantly lower normalized Chao1 diversity than controls, a result that suggests substantial peripheral T-cell clonal expansion. The multiple sclerosis patient group was slightly younger than the control group. Direct clustering with F measure revealed strong co-clustering of samples prepared in the same batch, which led to a batch-effect correction.

To demonstrate the VDJtools post-analysis software, the study profiled TCR beta repertoires from the peripheral blood of about 13 young patients with multiple sclerosis. Multiple sclerosis patients were children and adolescents aged about 6 to 16 years. To prepare the library, PCR was applied. Instrument on record: Illumina HiSeq 2500. To reduce PCR and sequencing biases, unique molecular identifiers were built into the TCR beta cDNA libraries. About 500,000 cDNA molecules were obtained for every 1 to 10 million input T cells, so each molecule roughly corresponded to one T cell. The patient libraries were prepared and sequenced with the same protocol used for the earlier healthy control dataset. Within a given batch, samples were prepared together, multiplexed and sequenced on the same HiSeq lane. The paper's processing steps were these. Raw barcoded reads were processed with MIGEC, and single-read molecular identifier groups were discarded before consensus assembly and CDR3 extraction. VDJtools was used for post-analysis of the clonotype tables, and diversity was normalized by down-sampling every dataset to the size of the smallest sample. Repertoire overlap clustering matched CDR3 amino acid but not nucleotide sequences to correct batch-related cross-sample contamination. The public reads were reprocessed in TCRdb via fastp at Q25 and MiXCR, keeping in-frame beta chains. For every CDR3 protein sequence, its rows merge into one entry that carries the most common genes and DNA. The V and J calls follow TCRdb's processing rather than the paper's. The sample profile shows fewer than 700,000 distinct CDR3 sequences; about 40% of them were found once. The biggest ten clones account for under 2% of the sample.

Remarks on this clonotype: No cognate antigen has been identified for it. No qualities accompany the bases; no much larger clone lies one base away.

Specimen: blood. The receptor comes from a girl under 18 with multiple sclerosis.

The CDR3 in this case is CASSLPSGRKTQYF. The nucleotide sequence reads as follows: TGTGCCAGCAGTTTGCCTAGCGGGAGAAAGACCCAGTACTTC. Rearrangement joined TRBV12-3 or TRBV12-4 to TRBJ2-5; TRBD2 lines up with 10 middle nucleotides. The CDR3, from cysteine to phenylalanine, totals 14 residues. Only the CDR3 portion is preserved as DNA: 42 bases, with reading frame beginning at the first base. The V end gives up 3 bases and the J end 6 bases, leaving 4 bases in the junction not matched to a gene.